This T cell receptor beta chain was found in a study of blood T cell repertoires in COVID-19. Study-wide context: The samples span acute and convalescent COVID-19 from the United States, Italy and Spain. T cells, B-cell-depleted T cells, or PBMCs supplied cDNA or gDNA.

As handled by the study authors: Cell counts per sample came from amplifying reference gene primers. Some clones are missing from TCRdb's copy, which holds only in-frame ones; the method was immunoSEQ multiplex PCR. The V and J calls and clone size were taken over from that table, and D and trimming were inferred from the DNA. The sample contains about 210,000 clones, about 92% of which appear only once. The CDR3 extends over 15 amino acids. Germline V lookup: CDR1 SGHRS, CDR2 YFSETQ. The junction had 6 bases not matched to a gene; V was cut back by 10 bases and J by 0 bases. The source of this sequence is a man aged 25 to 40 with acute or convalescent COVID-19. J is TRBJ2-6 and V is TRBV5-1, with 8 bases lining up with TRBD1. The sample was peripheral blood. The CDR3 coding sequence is TGCGCCTGCCACAGGGGGTCCTCTGGGGCCAACGTCCTGACTTTC. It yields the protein CACHRGSSGANVLTF.